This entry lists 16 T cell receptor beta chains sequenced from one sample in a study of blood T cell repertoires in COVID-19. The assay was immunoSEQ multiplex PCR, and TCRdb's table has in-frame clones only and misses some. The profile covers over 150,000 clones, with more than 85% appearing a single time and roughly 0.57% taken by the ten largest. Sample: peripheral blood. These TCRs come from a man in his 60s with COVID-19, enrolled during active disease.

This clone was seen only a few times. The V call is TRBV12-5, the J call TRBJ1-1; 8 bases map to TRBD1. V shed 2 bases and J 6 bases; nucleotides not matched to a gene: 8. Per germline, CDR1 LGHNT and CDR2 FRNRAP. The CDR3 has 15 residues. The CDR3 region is CASGLPGQGGSEAFF. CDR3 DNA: TGTGCTAGTGGTTTGCCCGGACAGGGCGGCTCTGAAGCTTTCTTT.

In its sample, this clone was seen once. CDR3 protein: CASREEAGPTRELFF. The CDR3 region has the DNA TGTGCCAGCAGGGAGGAGGCGGGGCCGACAAGGGAGCTGTTTTTT. The chain recombines TRBV2 with TRBJ2-2; a weak D match, TRBD2 (6 bases). The CDR3 length is 15 residues. V lost 6 bases to trimming and J lost 9 bases, with 20 bases between them. Germline V gene sequence: CDR1 SNHLY, CDR2 FYNNEI.

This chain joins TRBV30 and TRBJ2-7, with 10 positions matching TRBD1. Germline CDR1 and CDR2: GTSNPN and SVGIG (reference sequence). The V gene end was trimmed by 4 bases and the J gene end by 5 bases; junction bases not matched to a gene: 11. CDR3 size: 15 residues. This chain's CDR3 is CAWKVPGTGVHEQYF. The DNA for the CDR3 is TGTGCCTGGAAGGTACCAGGGACAGGGGTCCACGAGCAGTACTTC.

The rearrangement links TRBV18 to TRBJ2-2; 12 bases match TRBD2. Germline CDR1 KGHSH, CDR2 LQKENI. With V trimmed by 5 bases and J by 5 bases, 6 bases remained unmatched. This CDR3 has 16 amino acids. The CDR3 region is CASSARLAGVTGELFF. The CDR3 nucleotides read TGTGCCAGCTCAGCACGACTAGCGGGGGTAACCGGGGAGCTGTTTTTT.

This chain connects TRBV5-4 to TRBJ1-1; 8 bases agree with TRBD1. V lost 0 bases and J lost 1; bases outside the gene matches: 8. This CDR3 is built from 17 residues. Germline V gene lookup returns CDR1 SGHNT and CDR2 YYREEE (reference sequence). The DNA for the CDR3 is TGTGCCAGCAGCTTGGAAAGGGGGACAGGAGAGAACACTGAAGCTTTCTTT. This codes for CASSLERGTGENTEAFF.

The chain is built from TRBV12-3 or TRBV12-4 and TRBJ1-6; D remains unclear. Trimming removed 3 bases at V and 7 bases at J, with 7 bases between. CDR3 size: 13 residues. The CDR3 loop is CASSLVENSPLHF. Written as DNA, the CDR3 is TGTGCCAGCAGTTTGGTTGAGAATTCACCCCTCCACTTT.

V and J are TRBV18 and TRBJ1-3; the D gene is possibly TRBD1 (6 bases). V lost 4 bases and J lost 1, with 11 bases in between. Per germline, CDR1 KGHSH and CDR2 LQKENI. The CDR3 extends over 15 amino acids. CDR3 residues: CASSQTQGSGNTIYF. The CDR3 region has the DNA TGTGCCAGCTCACAAACACAGGGTTCTGGAAACACCATATATTTT.

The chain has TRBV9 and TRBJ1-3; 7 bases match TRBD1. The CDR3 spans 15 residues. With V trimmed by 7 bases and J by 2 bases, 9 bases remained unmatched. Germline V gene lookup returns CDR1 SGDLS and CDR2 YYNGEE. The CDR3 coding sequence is TGTGCCAGCGCTTCGACAGGGATGGCTGGAAACACCATATATTTT. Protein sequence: CASASTGMAGNTIYF.

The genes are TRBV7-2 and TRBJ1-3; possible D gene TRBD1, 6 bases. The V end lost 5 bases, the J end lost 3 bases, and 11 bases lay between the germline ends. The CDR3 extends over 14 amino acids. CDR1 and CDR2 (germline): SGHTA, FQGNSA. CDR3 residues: CASSQKQGGNTIYF. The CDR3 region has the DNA TGTGCCAGCAGCCAGAAACAGGGTGGAAACACCATATATTTT.

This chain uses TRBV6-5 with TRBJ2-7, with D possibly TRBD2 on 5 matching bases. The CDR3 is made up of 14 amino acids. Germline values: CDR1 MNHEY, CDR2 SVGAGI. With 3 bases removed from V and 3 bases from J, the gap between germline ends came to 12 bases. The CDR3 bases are TGTGCCAGCAGTTATAGGGAGACGGGCTACGAGCAGTACTTC. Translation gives CASSYRETGYEQYF.

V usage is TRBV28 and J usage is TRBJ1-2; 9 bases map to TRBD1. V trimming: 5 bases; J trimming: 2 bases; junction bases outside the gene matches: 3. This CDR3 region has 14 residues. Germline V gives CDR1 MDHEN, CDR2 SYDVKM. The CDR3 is CASSPGTGNYGYTF. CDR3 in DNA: TGTGCCAGCAGTCCCGGGACAGGGAACTATGGCTACACCTTC.

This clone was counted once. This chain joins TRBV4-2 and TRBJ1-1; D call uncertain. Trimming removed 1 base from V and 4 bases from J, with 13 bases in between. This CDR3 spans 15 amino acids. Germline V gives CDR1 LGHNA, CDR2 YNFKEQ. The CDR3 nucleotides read TGTGCCAGCAGCCAAGTCAATTTCCTGAGCACTGAAGCTTTCTTT. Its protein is CASSQVNFLSTEAFF.

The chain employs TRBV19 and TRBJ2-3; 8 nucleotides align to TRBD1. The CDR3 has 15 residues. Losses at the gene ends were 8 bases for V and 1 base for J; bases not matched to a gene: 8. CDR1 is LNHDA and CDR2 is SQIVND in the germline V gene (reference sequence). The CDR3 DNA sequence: TGTGCCAGTGGAATGGACAGGGTTGGCACAGATACGCAGTATTTT. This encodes CASGMDRVGTDTQYF.

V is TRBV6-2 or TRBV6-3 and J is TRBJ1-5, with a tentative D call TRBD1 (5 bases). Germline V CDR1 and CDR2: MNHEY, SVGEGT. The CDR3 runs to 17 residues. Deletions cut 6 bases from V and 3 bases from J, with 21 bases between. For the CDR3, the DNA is TGTGCCAGCAGCCCTCCCCCGAGAACAGGAGACAATCAGCCCCAGCATTTT. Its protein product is CASSPPPRTGDNQPQHF.

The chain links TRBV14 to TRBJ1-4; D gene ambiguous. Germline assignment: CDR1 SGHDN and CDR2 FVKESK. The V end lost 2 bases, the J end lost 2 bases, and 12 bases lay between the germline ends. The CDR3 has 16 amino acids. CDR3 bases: TGTGCCAGCAGCCAATATCAGCAGGATACTAATGAAAAACTGTTTTTT. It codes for CASSQYQQDTNEKLFF. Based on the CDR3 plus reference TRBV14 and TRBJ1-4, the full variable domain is EAGVTQFPSHSVIEKGQTVTLRCDPISGHDNLYWYRRVMGKEIKFLLHFVKESKQDESGMPNNRFLAERTGGTYSTLKVQPAELEDSGVYFCASSQYQQDTNEKLFFGSGTQLSVL.

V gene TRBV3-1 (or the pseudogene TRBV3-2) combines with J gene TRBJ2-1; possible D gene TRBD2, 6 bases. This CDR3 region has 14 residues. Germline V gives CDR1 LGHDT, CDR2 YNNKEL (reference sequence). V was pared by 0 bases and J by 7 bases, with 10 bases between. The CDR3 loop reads CASSQEGRKNEQFF. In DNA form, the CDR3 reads TGTGCCAGCAGCCAAGAGGGGAGGAAAAATGAGCAGTTCTTC.